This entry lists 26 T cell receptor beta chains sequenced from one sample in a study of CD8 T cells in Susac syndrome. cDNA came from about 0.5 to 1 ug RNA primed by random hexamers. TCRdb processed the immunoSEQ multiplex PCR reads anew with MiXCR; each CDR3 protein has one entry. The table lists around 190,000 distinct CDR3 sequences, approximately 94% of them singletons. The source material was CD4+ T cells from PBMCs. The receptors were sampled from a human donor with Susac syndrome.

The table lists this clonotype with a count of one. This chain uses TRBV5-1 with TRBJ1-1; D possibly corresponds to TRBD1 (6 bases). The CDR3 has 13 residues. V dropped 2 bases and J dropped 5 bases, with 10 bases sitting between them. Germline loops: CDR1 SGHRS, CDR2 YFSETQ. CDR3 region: CASSLQGTTEAFF. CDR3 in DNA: TGCGCCAGCAGCTTACAGGGAACGACTGAAGCTTTCTTT.

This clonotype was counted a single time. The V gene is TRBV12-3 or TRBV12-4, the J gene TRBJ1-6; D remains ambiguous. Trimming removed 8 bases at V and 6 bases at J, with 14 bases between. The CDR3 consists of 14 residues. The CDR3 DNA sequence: TGTGCCAGCGTTTCTACGGGCTCTAATTCACCCCTCCACTTT. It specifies CASVSTGSNSPLHF.

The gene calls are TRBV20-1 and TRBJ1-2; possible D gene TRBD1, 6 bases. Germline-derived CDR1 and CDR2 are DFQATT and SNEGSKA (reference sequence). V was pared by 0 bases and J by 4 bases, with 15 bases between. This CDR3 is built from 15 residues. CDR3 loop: CSAREGVTGSYGYTF. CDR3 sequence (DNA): TGCAGTGCTAGAGAGGGGGTTACAGGGTCCTATGGCTACACCTTC.

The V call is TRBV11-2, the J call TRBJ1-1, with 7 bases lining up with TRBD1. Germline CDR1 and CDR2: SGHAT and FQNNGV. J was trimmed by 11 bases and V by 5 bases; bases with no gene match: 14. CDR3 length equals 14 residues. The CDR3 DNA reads TGTGCCAGCAGCGATCACGACAGGGCGAATAAGGCTTTCTTT. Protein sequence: CASSDHDRANKAFF.

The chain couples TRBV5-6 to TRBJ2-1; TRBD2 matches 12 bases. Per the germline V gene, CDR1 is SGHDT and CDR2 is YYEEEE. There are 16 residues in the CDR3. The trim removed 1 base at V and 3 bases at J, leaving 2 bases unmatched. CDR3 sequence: CASSLTSGGHYNEQFF. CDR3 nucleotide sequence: TGTGCCAGCAGCTTGACTAGCGGGGGGCACTACAATGAGCAGTTCTTC. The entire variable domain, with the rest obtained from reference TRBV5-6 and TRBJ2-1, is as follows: DAGVTQSPTHLIKTRGQQVTLRCSPKSGHDTVSWYQQALGQGPQFIFQYYEEEERQRGNFPDRFSGHQFPNYSSELNVNALLLGDSALYLCASSLTSGGHYNEQFFGPGTRLTVL.

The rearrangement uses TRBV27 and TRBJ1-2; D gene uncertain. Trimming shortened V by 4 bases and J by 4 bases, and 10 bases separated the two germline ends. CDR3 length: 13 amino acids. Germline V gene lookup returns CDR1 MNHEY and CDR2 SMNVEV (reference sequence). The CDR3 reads CASSSREPYGYTF. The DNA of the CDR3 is TGTGCCAGCAGTTCACGGGAGCCCTATGGCTACACCTTC.

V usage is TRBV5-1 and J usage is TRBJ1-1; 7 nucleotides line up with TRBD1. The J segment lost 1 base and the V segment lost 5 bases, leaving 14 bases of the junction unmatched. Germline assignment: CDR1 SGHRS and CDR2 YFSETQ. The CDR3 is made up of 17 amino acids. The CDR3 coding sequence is TGCGCCAGCAGAATAATTCGCGGAGGGACAGCGAACACTGAAGCTTTCTTT. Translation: CASRIIRGGTANTEAFF. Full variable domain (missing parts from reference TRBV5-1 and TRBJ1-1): KAGVTQTPRYLIKTRGQQVTLSCSPISGHRSVSWYQQTPGQGLQFLFEYFSETQRNKGNFPGRFSGRQFSNSRSEMNVSTLELGDSALYLCASRIIRGGTANTEAFFGQGTRLTVV.

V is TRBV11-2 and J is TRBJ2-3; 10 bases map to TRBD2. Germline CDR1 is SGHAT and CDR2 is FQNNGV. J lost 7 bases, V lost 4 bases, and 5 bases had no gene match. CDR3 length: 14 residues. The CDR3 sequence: CASSSIAGGNTQYF. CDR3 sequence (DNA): TGTGCCAGCAGCTCGATAGCGGGGGGAAATACGCAGTATTTT.

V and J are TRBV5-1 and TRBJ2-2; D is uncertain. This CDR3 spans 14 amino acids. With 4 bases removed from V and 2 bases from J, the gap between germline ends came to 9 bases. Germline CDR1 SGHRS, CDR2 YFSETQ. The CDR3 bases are TGCGCCAGCAGCCAGGACCCAAACACCGGGGAGCTGTTTTTT. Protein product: CASSQDPNTGELFF.

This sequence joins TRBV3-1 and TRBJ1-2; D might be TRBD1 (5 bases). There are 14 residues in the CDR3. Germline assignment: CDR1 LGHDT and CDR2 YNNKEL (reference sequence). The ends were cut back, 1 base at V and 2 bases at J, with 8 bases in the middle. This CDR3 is CASSQAGSNYGYTF. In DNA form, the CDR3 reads TGTGCCAGCAGCCAAGCAGGGTCCAACTATGGCTACACCTTC.

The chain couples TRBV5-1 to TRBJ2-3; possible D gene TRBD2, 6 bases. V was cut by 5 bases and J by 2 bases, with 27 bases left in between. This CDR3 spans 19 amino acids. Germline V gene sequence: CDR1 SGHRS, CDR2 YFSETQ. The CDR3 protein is CASRLRTTAWPSDTDTQYF. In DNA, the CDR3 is TGCGCCAGCAGACTACGGACTACCGCGTGGCCTTCGGACACAGATACGCAGTATTTT.

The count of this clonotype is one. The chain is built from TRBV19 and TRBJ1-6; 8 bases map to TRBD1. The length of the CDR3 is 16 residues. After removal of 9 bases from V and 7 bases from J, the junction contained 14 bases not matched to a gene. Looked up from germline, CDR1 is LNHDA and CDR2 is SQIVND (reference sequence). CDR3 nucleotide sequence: TGTGCCAGCCGGGCTTATTCGGACAGGGACAATTCACCCCTCCACTTT. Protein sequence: CASRAYSDRDNSPLHF.

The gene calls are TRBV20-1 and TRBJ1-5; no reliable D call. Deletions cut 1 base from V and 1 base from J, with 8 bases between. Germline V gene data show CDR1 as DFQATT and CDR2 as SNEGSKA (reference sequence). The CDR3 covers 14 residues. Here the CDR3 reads CSARVPGSNQPQHF. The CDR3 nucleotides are TGCAGTGCTAGAGTGCCTGGGAGCAATCAGCCCCAGCATTTT.

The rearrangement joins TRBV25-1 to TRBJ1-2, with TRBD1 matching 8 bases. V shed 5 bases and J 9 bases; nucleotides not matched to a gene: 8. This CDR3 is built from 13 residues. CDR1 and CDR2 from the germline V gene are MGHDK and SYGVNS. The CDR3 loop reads CASSRQGTVSYTF. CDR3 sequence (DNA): TGTGCCAGCAGTAGACAGGGGACTGTAAGCTACACCTTC.

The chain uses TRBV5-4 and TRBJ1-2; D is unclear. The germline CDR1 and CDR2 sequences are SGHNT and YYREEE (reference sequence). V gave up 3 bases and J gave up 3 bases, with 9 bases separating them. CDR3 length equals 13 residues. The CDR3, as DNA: TGTGCCAGCAGCTCACCCGGGGACTATGGCTACACCTTC. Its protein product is CASSSPGDYGYTF.

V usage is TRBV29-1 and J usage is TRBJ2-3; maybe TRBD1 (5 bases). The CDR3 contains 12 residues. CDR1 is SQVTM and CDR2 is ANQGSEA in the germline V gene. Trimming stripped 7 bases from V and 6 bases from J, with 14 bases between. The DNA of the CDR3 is TGCAGCGGGCAGGGCGAGTGGGATACGCAGTATTTT. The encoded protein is CSGQGEWDTQYF.

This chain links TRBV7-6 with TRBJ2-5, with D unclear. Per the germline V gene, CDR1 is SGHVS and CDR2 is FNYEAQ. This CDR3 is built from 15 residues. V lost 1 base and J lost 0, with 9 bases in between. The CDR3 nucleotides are TGTGCCAGCAGCTTAGGGGGTTCCCACCAAGAGACCCAGTACTTC. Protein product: CASSLGGSHQETQYF.

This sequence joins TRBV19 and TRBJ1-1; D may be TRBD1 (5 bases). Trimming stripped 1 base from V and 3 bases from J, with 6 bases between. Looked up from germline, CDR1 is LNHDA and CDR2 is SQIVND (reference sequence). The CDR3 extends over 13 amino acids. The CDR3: CASSIGGDTEAFF. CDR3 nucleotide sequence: TGTGCCAGTAGTATAGGGGGCGACACTGAAGCTTTCTTT.

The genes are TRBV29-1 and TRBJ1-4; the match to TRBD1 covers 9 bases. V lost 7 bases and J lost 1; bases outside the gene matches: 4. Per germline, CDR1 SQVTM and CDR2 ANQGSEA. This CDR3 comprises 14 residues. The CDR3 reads CSALGQGTNEKLFF. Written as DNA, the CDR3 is TGCAGCGCCCTGGGACAGGGAACTAATGAAAAACTGTTTTTT.

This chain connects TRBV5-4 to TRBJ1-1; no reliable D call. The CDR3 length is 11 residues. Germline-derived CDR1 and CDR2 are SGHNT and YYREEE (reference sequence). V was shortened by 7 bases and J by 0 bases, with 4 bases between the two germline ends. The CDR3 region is CASHLNTEAFF. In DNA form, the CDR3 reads TGTGCCAGCCACTTGAACACTGAAGCTTTCTTT.

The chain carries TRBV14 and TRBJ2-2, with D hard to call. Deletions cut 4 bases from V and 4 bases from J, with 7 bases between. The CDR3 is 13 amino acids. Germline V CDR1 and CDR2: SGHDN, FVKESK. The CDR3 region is CASSRQITGELFF. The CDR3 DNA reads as TGTGCCAGCAGCCGCCAGATCACCGGGGAGCTGTTTTTT.

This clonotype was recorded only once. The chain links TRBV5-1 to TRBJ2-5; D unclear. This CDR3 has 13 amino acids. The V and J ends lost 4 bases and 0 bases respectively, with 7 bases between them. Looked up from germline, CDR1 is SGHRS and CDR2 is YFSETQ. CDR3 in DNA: TGCGCCAGCAGCCGCGACCACCAAGAGACCCAGTACTTC. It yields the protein CASSRDHQETQYF.

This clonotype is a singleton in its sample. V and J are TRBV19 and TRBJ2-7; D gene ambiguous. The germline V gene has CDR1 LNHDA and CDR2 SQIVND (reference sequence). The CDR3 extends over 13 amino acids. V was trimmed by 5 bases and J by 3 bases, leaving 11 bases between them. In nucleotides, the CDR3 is TGTGCCAGTAGTCCAGCCGTCGACTACGAGCAGTACTTC. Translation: CASSPAVDYEQYF.

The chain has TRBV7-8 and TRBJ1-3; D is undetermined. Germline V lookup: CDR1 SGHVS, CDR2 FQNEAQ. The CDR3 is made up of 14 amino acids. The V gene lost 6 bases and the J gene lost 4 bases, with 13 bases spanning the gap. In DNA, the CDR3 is TGTGCCAGCAGTGTCAATAGTTTAGGAAACACCATATATTTT. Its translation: CASSVNSLGNTIYF.

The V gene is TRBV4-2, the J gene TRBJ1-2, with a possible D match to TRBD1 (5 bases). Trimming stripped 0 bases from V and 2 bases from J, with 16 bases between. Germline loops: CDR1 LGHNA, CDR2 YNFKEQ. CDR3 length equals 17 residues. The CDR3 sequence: CASSQEGDSRSNYGYTF. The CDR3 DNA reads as TGTGCCAGCAGCCAAGAAGGAGACAGCCGCTCCAACTATGGCTACACCTTC.

In DNA, the CDR3 is TGTGCCAGCAGCAGGGTTGAGCAGTTCTTC. This sequence encodes CASSRVEQFF. V gene TRBV7-9 combines with J gene TRBJ2-1; D is unresolved. The CDR3 has 10 residues. Trimming removed 5 bases from V and 9 bases from J, with 5 bases in between. Germline V gene data show CDR1 as SEHNR and CDR2 as FQNEAQ (reference sequence).